Listed below are T cell receptor beta chains from one sample, sequenced in a study of technical replicates of blood from a few donors. Using immunoSEQ multiplex PCR, the repertoire was profiled, and TCRdb retains in-frame clones only, with some absent. The data contain about 83,000 clones, about 95% of them seen just once; the ten biggest clones take up around 0.25%. Material: T cells isolated from PBMCs. The receptors originated from a human donor in good health. Both conserved end residues are part of each CDR3. D genes are given only for firm matches. Part of the rows lack a size; the others show once, few, many or a class for expanded clones.

V	size	D	J	CDR3	DNA
TRBV4-1	NA	TRBD2	TRBJ2-1	CASSQGGGGLYNEQFF	TGCGCCAGCAGCCAAGGTGGGGGGGGTCTCTACAATGAGCAGTTCTTC
TRBV5-1	NA	NA	TRBJ2-1	CASSLVADEQFF	TGCGCCAGCAGCTTGGTGGCGGATGAGCAGTTCTTC
TRBV27	NA	NA	TRBJ1-4	CASSLFSTNEKLFF	TGTGCCAGCAGTCTCTTTTCAACTAATGAAAAACTGTTTTTT
TRBV7-9	NA	NA	TRBJ2-7	CASSPNSYEQYF	TGTGCCAGCAGCCCTAACTCCTACGAGCAGTACTTC
TRBV29-1	NA	TRBD1	TRBJ1-2	CSVHRGYGYTF	TGCAGCGTACACAGGGGCTATGGCTACACCTTC
TRBV6-1	NA	NA	TRBJ2-5	CASHPSREQETQYF	TGTGCCAGCCATCCTAGCCGGGAGCAAGAGACCCAGTACTTC
TRBV5-6	NA	TRBD1	TRBJ2-7	CASSRLRDSYSAFSYEQYF	TGTGCCAGCAGCCGATTGAGGGACAGCTACTCTGCTTTCTCCTACGAGCAGTACTTC
TRBV4-1	NA	TRBD1	TRBJ1-2	CASSQEAAGTELYGYTF	TGCGCCAGCAGCCAAGAAGCCGCCGGGACAGAGCTCTATGGCTACACCTTC
TRBV7-9	few	TRBD1	TRBJ1-3	CASRAGGSGNTIYF	TGTGCCAGCAGGGCAGGGGGCTCTGGAAACACCATATATTTT
TRBV29-1	NA	TRBD1	TRBJ2-7	CSVAVVDRGYYEQYF	TGCAGCGTAGCCGTGGTGGACAGGGGTTACTACGAGCAGTACTTC
TRBV9	NA	NA	TRBJ1-6	CASSVKGDAGIYTVYNSPLHF	TGTGCCAGCAGCGTAAAGGGAGATGCCGGGATATATACTGTATATAATTCACCCCTCCACTTT
TRBV28	NA	NA	TRBJ2-6	CASSLSGSGANVLTF	TGTGCCAGCAGTTTATCGGGGTCTGGGGCCAACGTCCTGACTTTC
TRBV7-9	NA	NA	TRBJ2-7	CASSLRVAGASYEQYF	TGTGCCAGCAGCTTAAGGGTCGCGGGGGCCTCCTACGAGCAGTACTTC
TRBV25-1	NA	NA	TRBJ1-2	CATVDTRYGYTF	TGTGCCACCGTGGACACCCGCTATGGCTACACCTTC
TRBV28	NA	NA	TRBJ1-4	CASSFEQTATNEKLFF	TGTGCCAGCAGTTTTGAACAGACAGCAACTAATGAAAAACTGTTTTTT
TRBV9	NA	NA	TRBJ2-1	CASSAASGVAANEQFF	TGTGCCAGCAGCGCCGCCTCCGGGGTTGCGGCCAATGAGCAGTTCTTC